A selection of T cell receptor beta chains follows, all from one sample in a study of shared clonotypes between healthy human individuals. The protocol was immunoSEQ multiplex PCR, while the TCRdb copy is restricted to in-frame clones and leaves out a portion. Found here are millions of clones, 85% to 95% of them singletons; the top ten hold 0.1% to 0.15%. The specimen was naive CD4+ T cells sorted from blood. Receptors were obtained from a man aged 18-30 years in good health. The CDR3 runs from the conserved cysteine through the conserved F or W. Fields, in order: V gene, D gene, CDR3 length, J gene, clone size, CDR3 DNA, CDR3 protein. The D gene is left open where the match is weak. Not every row has a clone size; where given, it reads once, few, many or a size class.

>TRBV30|NA|14|TRBJ1-4|NA
TGTGCCTGGAGTGTAACGGGGTTGGGTGAAAAACTGTTTTTT
CAWSVTGLGEKLFF
>TRBV19|TRBD1|13|TRBJ2-7|once
TGTGCCAGTTCCGGGACAGGGGCTTACGAGCAGTACTTC
CASSGTGAYEQYF
>TRBV2|TRBD1|15|TRBJ1-2|NA
TGTGCCAGCAGTGCCTGGACAGGGGGCTTCGGGGACTACACCTTC
CASSAWTGGFGDYTF
>TRBV10-1|TRBD2|16|TRBJ2-7|NA
TGCGCCAGCAGTGAGTCCGTGGGACTACCATTCTACGAGCAGTACTTC
CASSESVGLPFYEQYF
>TRBV6-1|NA|15|TRBJ1-6|NA
TGTGCCAGCAGTGGGGGGTCAGGGTGGAGTTCACCCCTCCACTTT
CASSGGSGWSSPLHF
>TRBV23-1|NA|14|TRBJ1-6|NA
TGCGCCAGCAGTCAATCGGGAAAGAATTCACCCCTCCACTTT
CASSQSGKNSPLHF
>TRBV5-1|NA|13|TRBJ2-1|NA
TGCGCCAGCAGCTTGACAGGAGACAATGAGCAGTTCTTC
CASSLTGDNEQFF
>TRBV2|NA|15|TRBJ2-3|NA
TGTGCCAGCAGTGAAATAGTGGGCGGCACAGATACGCAGTATTTT
CASSEIVGGTDTQYF
>TRBV30|TRBD1|14|TRBJ1-1|NA
TGTGCCTGGAGTCTAACAGGGGAACCCTTTGAAGCTTTCTTT
CAWSLTGEPFEAFF
>TRBV10-3|NA|15|TRBJ1-5|once
TGTGCCATCAGTGAAGGCTACGGTAGCAATCAGCCCCAGCATTTT
CAISEGYGSNQPQHF
>TRBV5-4|TRBD2|15|TRBJ2-5|NA
TGTGCCAGCAGCTTGGCAGCGGGGCGTCAAGAGACCCAGTACTTC
CASSLAAGRQETQYF
>TRBV2|NA|15|TRBJ2-5|NA
TGTGCCAGCAGTGAAGAGAGGGGTAAACAAGAGACCCAGTACTTC
CASSEERGKQETQYF
>TRBV5-4|TRBD2|18|TRBJ2-2|NA
TGTGCCAGCAGGATAATAGAGGCGGGAGTGAGGAACACCGGGGAGCTGTTTTTT
CASRIIEAGVRNTGELFF
>TRBV9|TRBD2|15|TRBJ2-1|NA
TGTGCCAGCAGCGCCGGGACTAACCCAACATCCGAGCAGTTCTTC
CASSAGTNPTSEQFF
>TRBV5-1|NA|16|TRBJ1-4|NA
TGCGCCAGCAGCTGGGGTCGGACAGAAGGGAATGAAAAACTGTTTTTT
CASSWGRTEGNEKLFF
>TRBV10-3|TRBD1|14|TRBJ1-1|NA
TGTGCCATCAGCGGGACAGGGAGTAAAACTGAAGCTTTCTTT
CAISGTGSKTEAFF
>TRBV7-2|NA|15|TRBJ1-1|NA
TGTGCCAGCAGCTTAGGTACGGGGGTAGGGACTGAAGCTTTCTTT
CASSLGTGVGTEAFF
>TRBV5-1|NA|14|TRBJ2-4|NA
TGCGCCAGCAGCCCCGACACCGCCAAAAACATTCAGTACTTC
CASSPDTAKNIQYF
>TRBV4-2|NA|13|TRBJ2-3|NA
TGTGCCAGCAGCCGGGTAGCAGGGGATACGCAGTATTTT
CASSRVAGDTQYF
>TRBV7-2|NA|14|TRBJ1-3|NA
TGTGCCAGCAGTTCCACAGGGTCTGGAAACACCATATATTTT
CASSSTGSGNTIYF
>TRBV4-1|TRBD2|15|TRBJ2-5|NA
TGCGCCAGCAGCCAAGATCGACTAGCGGGGGAGACCCAGTACTTC
CASSQDRLAGETQYF
>TRBV6-6|TRBD1|13|TRBJ1-5|few
TGTGCCAGCGACAGGGGCCTCAATCAGCCCCAGCATTTT
CASDRGLNQPQHF
>TRBV10-3|NA|13|TRBJ2-1|NA
TGTGCCATCAGTGAGTCGGAATTAGATGAGCAGTTCTTC
CAISESELDEQFF
>TRBV4-1|TRBD2|16|TRBJ2-1|NA
TGCGCCAGCAGCCAAGATGGAGCGGGGTCCTACAATGAGCAGTTCTTC
CASSQDGAGSYNEQFF
>TRBV5-6|NA|15|TRBJ1-2|NA
TGTGCCAGCAGCACCCCGGGCTACACCATCGGTGGCTACACCTTC
CASSTPGYTIGGYTF
>TRBV20-1|NA|11|TRBJ1-1|NA
TGCAGTGCTAGAGATCAATGGGAGACTTTCTTT
CSARDQWETFF
>TRBV5-1|NA|14|TRBJ2-7|NA
TGCGCCAGCAGCTCCGGAGGGGTCTCCTACGAGCAGTACTTC
CASSSGGVSYEQYF
>TRBV6-6|TRBD2|16|TRBJ2-3|NA
TGTGCCAGCAGTTACTCGACTAGCGGGGGCACAGATACGCAGTATTTT
CASSYSTSGGTDTQYF